This T cell receptor beta chain derives from a study of identifying expanded T cells in peripheral blood. The protocol was immunoSEQ multiplex PCR, while the TCRdb copy is restricted to in-frame clones and leaves out a portion. In the table there are under 110,000 clones, around nine tenths of which are singletons. V was trimmed by 6 bases and J by 6 bases, leaving 15 bases between them. The CDR3 loop spans 13 amino acids. Per germline, CDR1 SNHLY and CDR2 FYNNEI. The chain recombines TRBV2 with TRBJ2-7; possible D gene TRBD1, 6 bases. The sample comprised blood. The clonotype comes from a person aged 18 to 75 in good health. CDR3 coding DNA: TGTGCCAGCAGCCCCGAAAGGGGGTCCGAGCAGTACTTC. Protein product: CASSPERGSEQYF.